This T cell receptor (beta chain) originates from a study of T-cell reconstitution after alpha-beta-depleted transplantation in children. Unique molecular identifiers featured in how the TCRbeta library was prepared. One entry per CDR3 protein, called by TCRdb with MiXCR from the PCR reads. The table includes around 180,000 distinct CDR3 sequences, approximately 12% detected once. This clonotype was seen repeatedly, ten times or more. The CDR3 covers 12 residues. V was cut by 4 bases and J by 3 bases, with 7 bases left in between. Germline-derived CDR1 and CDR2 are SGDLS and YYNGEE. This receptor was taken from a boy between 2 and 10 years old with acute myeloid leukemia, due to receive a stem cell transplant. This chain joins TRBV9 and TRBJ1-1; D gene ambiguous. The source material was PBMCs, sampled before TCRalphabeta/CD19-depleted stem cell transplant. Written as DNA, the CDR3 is TGTGCCAGCAGCCCCGCGGACACTGAAGCTTTCTTT. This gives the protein CASSPADTEAFF.